This entry describes one TCR beta chain. The repertoire was sequenced with immunoSEQ multiplex PCR; TCRdb's copy has only in-frame clones and lacks some. This sample carries a few hundred thousand clones, 90% of them seen once, and the ten largest clones take 6% to 7%. The data derive from a study of control samples from healthy donors and cancer patients. This clonotype was sampled from a man aged 35-49 years with head and neck cancer. The sequencing sample was made of PBMCs.

The CDR3 nucleotides are TGTGCCAGCAGCCCCCGTTTTAGGCCCTACGAGCAGTACTTC. Its translation: CASSPRFRPYEQYF. This rearrangement joins TRBV6-5 to TRBJ2-7; D unclear. CDR3 length: 14 amino acids. The ends were cut back, 6 bases at V and 2 bases at J, with 14 bases in the middle. Germline CDR1 MNHEY, CDR2 SVGAGI.